Each of the 2 T cell receptor beta chains below was sequenced from the same sample in a study of T-cell reconstitution after alpha-beta-depleted transplantation in children. It was with unique molecular identifiers that the TCRbeta library was prepared. Via MiXCR, TCRdb re-called the PCR reads, giving one row per CDR3 protein. The data show 170,000 or so distinct CDR3 sequences, about 6.8% seen once. The specimen comprised PBMCs from the stem cell graft donor, sampled from the stem cell graft. These receptors originate from a human donor who donated a stem cell graft to a child with Wiskott-Aldrich syndrome.

This clonotype was counted many times. V and J are TRBV20-1 and TRBJ2-2; no clear D. Germline CDR1 DFQATT, CDR2 SNEGSKA (reference sequence). This CDR3 is built from 11 residues. The V and J ends lost 1 base and 4 bases respectively, with 1 base between them. The CDR3 sequence is CSARVTGELFF. The CDR3, as DNA: TGCAGTGCTAGAGTCACCGGGGAGCTGTTTTTT.

The rearrangement links TRBV5-1 to TRBJ1-4; a weak D match, TRBD1 (6 bases). Germline values: CDR1 SGHRS, CDR2 YFSETQ. The length of the CDR3 is 15 residues. Trimming removed 4 bases at V and 11 bases at J, with 21 bases between. The CDR3: CASSDGGVLPGKLFF. The CDR3 DNA reads as TGCGCCAGCAGCGACGGGGGCGTACTACCGGGGAAACTGTTTTTT.